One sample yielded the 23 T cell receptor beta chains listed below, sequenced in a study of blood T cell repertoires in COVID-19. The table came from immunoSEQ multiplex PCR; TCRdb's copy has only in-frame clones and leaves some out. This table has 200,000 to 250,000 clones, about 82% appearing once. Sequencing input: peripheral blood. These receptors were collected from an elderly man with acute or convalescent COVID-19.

The CDR3 spells CASKSGRGRGYEQYF. The CDR3 DNA reads TGTGCCAGCAAATCGGGTAGGGGGCGCGGGTACGAGCAGTACTTC. The chain is built from TRBV6-5 and TRBJ2-7; 7 bases fit TRBD1. The CDR3 loop spans 15 amino acids. Trimming removed 7 bases from V and 4 bases from J; junction bases left unmatched: 13. In germline, CDR1 is MNHEY, CDR2 SVGAGI.

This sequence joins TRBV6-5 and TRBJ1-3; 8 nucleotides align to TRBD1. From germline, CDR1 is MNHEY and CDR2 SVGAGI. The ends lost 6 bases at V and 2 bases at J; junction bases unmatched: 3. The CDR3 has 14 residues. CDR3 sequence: CASSLTGAGNTIYF. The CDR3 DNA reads TGTGCCAGCAGCTTGACAGGGGCTGGAAACACCATATATTTT.

The CDR3 DNA follows: TGTGCCAGCAGGGGACAGGGGTGGGATGGCTACACCTTC. Protein sequence: CASRGQGWDGYTF. V gene TRBV27 combines with J gene TRBJ1-2, with 10 positions matching TRBD1. Germline values: CDR1 MNHEY, CDR2 SMNVEV (reference sequence). The trim removed 6 bases at V and 6 bases at J, leaving 4 bases unmatched. This CDR3 has 13 residues.

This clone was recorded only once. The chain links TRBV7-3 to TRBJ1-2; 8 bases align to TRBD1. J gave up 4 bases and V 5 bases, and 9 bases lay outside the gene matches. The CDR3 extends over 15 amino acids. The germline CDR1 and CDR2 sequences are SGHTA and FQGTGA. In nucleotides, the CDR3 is TGTGCCAGCAGCCAGGGGGCCCAAAGTGGCTATGGCTACACCTTC. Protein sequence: CASSQGAQSGYGYTF.

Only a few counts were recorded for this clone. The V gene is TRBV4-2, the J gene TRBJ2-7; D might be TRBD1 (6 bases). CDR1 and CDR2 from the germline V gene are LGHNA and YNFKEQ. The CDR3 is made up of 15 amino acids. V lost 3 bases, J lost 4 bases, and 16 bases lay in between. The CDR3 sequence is CASSQGARGAYEQYF. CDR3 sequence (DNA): TGTGCCAGCAGCCAGGGGGCCAGGGGAGCTTACGAGCAGTACTTC.

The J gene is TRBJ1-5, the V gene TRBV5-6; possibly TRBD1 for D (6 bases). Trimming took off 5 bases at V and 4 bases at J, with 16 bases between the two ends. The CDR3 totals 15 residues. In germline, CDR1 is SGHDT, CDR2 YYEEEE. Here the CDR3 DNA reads TGTGCCAGCAGTTCCCTCGGGACACCGAATCAGCCCCAGCATTTT. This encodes CASSSLGTPNQPQHF.

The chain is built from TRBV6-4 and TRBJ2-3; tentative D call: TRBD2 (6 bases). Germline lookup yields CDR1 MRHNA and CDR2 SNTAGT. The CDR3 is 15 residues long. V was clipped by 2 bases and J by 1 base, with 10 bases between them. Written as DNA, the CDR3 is TGTGCCAGCAGTGACCCTGGAGGGGGCACAGATACGCAGTATTTT. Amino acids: CASSDPGGGTDTQYF.

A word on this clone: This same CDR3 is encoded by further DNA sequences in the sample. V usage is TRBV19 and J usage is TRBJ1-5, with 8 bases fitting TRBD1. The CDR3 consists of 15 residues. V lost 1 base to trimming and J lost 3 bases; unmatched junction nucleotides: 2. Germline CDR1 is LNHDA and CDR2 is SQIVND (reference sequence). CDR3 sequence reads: CASSIGQGLNQPQHF. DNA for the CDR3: TGTGCCAGTAGTATAGGACAGGGGCTCAATCAGCCCCAGCATTTT.

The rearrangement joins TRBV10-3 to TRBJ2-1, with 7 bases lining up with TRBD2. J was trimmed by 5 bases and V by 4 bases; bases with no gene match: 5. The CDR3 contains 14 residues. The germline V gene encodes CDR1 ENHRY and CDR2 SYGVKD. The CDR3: CAISVSSGDNEQFF. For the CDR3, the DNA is TGTGCCATCAGTGTCTCCAGCGGGGACAATGAGCAGTTCTTC.

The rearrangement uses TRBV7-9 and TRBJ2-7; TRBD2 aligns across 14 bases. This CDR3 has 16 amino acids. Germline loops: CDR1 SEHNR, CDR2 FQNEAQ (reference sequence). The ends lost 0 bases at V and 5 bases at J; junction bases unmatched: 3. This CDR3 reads CASSLAGLAGANEQYF. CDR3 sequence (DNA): TGTGCCAGCAGCTTAGCGGGACTAGCGGGAGCCAACGAGCAGTACTTC.

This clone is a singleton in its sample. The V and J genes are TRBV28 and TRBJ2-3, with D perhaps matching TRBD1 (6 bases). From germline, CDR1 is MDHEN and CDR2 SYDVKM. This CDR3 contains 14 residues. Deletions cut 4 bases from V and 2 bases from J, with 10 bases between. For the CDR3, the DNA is TGTGCCAGCAGTTCCACAGGGTCCACAGATACGCAGTATTTT. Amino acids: CASSSTGSTDTQYF.

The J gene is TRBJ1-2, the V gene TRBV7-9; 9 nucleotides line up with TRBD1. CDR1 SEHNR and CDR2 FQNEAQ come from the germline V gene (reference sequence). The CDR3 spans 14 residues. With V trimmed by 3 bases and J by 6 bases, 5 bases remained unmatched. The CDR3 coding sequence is TGTGCCAGCAGCTTCGAGACAGGGGGAAATGGCTACACCTTC. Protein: CASSFETGGNGYTF.

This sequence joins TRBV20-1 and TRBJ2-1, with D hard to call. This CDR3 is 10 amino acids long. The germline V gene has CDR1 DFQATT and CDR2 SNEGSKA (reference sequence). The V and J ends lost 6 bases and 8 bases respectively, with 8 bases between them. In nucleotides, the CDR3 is TGCAGTGCCCCCCTAGATGAGCAGTTCTTC. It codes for CSAPLDEQFF.

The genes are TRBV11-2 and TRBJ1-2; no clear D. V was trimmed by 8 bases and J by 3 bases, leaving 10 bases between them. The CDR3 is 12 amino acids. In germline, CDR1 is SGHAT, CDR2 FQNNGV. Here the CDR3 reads CASSRRDYGYTF. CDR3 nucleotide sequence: TGTGCCAGCTCCCGCCGGGACTATGGCTACACCTTC.

The CDR3 region is CASSSHGSGDTF. DNA for the CDR3: TGTGCCAGCAGTTCTCACGGTTCGGGGGACACCTTC. V and J are TRBV28 and TRBJ1-2, with D possibly being TRBD1 (5 bases). In germline, CDR1 is MDHEN, CDR2 SYDVKM. V lost 4 bases and J lost 12, with 15 bases in between. The CDR3 runs 12 residues.

The CDR3 spells CASTTGTVPSNQPQHF. For the CDR3, the DNA is TGTGCCAGCACAACGGGGACAGTACCTAGCAATCAGCCCCAGCATTTT. This chain joins TRBV28 and TRBJ1-5, with 7 positions matching TRBD1. CDR3 length: 16 amino acids. Germline trimming cut 7 bases from V and 0 bases from J; bases unmatched to any gene: 9. Germline values: CDR1 MDHEN, CDR2 SYDVKM. The entire variable domain, with the rest obtained from reference TRBV28 and TRBJ1-5, is as follows: DVKVTQSSRYLVKRTGEKVFLECVQDMDHENMFWYRQDPGLGLRLIYFSYDVKMKEKGDIPEGYSVSREKKERFSLILESASTNQTSMYLCASTTGTVPSNQPQHFGDGTRLSIL.

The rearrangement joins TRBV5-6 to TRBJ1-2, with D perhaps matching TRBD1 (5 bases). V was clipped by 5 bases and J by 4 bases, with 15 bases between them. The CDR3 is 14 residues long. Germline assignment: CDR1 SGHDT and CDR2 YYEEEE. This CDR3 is CASSRSRVSYGYTF. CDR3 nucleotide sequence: TGTGCCAGCAGTCGATCCAGGGTTTCCTATGGCTACACCTTC.

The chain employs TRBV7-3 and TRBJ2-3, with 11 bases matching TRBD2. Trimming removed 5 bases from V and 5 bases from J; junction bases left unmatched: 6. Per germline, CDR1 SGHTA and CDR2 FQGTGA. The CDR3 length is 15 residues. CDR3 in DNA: TGTGCCAGCAGCATTAGCGGGAGGGCCGTAGATACGCAGTATTTT. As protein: CASSISGRAVDTQYF.

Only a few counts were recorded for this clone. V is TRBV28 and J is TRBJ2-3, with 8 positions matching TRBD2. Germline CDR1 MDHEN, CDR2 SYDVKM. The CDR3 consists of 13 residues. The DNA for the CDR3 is TGTGCAGAGCGGGAGTCGGGAACAGATACGCAGTATTTT. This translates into CAERESGTDTQYF.

The CDR3 is CASSLFQGFAEQYF. CDR3 nucleotides: TGCGCCAGCAGCTTGTTTCAGGGTTTTGCCGAGCAGTACTTC. The chain is built from TRBV5-1 and TRBJ2-7, with D possibly matching TRBD1 (5 bases). The germline V gene encodes CDR1 SGHRS and CDR2 YFSETQ. The CDR3 consists of 14 residues. The V end lost 1 base, the J end lost 6 bases, and 14 bases lay between the germline ends.

The CDR3 DNA is TGTGCCACCTGCAGGGATACCGGGGAGCTGTTTTTT. Translated, it gives CATCRDTGELFF. This chain links TRBV24-1 with TRBJ2-2; possible D gene TRBD1, 5 bases. CDR1 KGHDR and CDR2 SFDVKD come from the germline V gene. The V and J ends lost 9 bases and 5 bases respectively, with 9 bases between them. The CDR3 loop spans 12 amino acids.

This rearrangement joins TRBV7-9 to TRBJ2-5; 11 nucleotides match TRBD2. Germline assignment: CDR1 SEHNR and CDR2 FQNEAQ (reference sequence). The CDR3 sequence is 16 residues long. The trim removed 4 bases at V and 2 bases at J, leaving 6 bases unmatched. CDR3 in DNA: TGTGCCAGCAGCTCCCTGACTAGCGGGGTACAAGAGACCCAGTACTTC. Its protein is CASSSLTSGVQETQYF.

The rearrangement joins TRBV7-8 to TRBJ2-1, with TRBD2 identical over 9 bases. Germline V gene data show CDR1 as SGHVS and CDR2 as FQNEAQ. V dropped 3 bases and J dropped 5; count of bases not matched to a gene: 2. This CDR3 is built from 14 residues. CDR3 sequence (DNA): TGTGCCAGCAGCTTGCCTAGCGGGGACAATGAGCAGTTCTTC. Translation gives CASSLPSGDNEQFF. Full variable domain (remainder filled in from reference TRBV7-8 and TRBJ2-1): GAGVSQSPRYKVAKRGQDVALRCDPISGHVSLFWYQQALGQGPEFLTYFQNEAQLDKSGLPSDRFFAERPEGSVSTLKIQRTQQEDSAVYLCASSLPSGDNEQFFGPGTRLTVL.